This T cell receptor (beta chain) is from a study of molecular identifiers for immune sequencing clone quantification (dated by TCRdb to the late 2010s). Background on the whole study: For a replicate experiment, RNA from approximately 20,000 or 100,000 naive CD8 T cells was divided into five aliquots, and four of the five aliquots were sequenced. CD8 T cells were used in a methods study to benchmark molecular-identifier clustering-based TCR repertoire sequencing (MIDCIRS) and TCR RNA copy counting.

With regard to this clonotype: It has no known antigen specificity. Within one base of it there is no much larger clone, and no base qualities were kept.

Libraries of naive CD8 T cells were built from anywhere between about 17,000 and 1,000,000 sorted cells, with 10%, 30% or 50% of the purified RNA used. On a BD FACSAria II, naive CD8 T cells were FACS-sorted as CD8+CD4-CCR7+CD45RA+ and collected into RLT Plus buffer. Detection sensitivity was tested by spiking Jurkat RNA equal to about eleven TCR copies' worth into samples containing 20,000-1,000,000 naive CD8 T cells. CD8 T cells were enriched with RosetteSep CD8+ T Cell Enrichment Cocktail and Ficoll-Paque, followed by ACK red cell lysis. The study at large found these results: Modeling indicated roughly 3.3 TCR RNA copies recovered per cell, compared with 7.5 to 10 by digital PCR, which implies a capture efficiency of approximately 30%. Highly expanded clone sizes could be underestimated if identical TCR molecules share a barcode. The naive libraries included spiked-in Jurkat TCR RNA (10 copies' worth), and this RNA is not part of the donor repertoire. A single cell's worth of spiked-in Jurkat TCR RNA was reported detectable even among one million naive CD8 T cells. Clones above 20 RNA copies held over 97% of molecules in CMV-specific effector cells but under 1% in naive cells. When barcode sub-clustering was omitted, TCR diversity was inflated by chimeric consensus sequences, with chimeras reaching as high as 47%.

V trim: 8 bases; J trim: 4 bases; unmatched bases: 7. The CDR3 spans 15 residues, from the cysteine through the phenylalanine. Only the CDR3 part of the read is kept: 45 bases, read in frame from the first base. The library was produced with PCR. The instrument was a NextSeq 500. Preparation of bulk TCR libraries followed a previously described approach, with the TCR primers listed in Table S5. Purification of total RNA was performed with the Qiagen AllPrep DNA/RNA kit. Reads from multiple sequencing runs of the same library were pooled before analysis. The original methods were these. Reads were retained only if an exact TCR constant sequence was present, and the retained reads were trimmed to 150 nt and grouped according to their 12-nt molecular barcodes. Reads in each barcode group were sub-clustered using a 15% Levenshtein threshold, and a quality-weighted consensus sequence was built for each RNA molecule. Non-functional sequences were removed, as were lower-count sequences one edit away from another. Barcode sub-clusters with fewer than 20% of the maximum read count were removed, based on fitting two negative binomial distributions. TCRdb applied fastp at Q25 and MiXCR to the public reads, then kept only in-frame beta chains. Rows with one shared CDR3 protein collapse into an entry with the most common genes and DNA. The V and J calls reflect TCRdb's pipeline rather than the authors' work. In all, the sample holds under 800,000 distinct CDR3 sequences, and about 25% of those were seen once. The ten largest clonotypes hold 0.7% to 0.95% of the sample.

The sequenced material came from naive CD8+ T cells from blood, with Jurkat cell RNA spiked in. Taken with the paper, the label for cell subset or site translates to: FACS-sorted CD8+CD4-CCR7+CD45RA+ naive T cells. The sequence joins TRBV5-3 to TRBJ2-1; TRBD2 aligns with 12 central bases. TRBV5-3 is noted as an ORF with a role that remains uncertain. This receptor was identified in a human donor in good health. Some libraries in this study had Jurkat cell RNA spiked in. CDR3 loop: CASSDGLAGYNEQFF. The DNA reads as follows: TGTGCCAGCAGTGATGGACTAGCGGGGTACAATGAGCAGTTCTTC.